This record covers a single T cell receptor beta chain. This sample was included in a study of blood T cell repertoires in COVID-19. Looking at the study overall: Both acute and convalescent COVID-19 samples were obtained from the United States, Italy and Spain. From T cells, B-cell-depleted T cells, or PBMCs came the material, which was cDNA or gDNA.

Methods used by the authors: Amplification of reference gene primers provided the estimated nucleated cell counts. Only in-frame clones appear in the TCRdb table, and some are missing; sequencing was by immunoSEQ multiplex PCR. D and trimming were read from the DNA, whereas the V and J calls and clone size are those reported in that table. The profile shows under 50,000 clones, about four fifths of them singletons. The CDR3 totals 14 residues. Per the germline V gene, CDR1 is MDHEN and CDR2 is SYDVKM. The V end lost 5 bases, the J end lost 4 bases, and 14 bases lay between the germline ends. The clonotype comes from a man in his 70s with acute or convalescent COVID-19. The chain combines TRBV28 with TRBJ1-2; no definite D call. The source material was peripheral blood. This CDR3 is CASSILTNTYGYTF. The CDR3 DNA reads TGTGCCAGCAGTATCCTGACAAATACCTATGGCTACACCTTC.